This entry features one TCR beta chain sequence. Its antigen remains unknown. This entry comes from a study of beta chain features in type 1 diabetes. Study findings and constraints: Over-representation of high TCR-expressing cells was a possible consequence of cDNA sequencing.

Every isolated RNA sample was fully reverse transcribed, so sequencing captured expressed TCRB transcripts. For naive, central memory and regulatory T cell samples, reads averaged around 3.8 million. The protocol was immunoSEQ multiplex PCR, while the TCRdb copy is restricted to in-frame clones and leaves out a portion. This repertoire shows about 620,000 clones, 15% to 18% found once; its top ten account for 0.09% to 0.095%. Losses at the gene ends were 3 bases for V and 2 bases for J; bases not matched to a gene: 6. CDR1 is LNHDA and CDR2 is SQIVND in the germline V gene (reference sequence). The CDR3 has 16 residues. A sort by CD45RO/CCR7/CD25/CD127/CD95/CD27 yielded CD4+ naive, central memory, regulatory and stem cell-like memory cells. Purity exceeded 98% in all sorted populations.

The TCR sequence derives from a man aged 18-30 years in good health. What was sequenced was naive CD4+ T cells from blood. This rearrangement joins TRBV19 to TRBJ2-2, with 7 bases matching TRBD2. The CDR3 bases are TGTGCCAGTAGTATTGTCAGCGGGGCTAACACCGGGGAGCTGTTTTTT. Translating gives CASSIVSGANTGELFF.